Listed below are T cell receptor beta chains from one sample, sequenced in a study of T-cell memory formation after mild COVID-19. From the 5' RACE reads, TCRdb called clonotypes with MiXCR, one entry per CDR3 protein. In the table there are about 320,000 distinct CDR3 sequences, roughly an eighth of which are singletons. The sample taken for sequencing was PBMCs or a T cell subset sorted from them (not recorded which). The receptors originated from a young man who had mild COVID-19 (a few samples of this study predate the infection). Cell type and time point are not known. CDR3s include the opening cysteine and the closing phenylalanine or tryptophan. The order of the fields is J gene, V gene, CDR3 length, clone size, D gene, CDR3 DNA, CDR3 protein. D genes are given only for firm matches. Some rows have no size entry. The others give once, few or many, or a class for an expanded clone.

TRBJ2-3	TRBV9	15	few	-	TGTGCCAGCACCAGATCCTGGGGAGTCACAGATACGCAGTATTTT	CASTRSWGVTDTQYF
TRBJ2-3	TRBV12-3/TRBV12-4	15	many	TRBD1	TGTGCCAGCAGGACCGGGACAGGGCAGGCAGATACGCAGTATTTT	CASRTGTGQADTQYF
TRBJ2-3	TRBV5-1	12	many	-	TGCGCCAGCAGTTGGTTCACAGATACGCAGTATTTT	CASSWFTDTQYF
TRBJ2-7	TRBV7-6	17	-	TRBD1	TGTGCCAGCAGCTTACCCCCCGGGACAGGGCACTCCTACGAGCAGTACTTC	CASSLPPGTGHSYEQYF
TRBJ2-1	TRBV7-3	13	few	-	TGTGCCAGCAGCTTGACTAGTCCCGGTGAGCAGTTCTTC	CASSLTSPGEQFF
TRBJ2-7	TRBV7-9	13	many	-	TGTGCCAGCAGCTTAGCTGCCTTGGGAGAGCAGTACTTC	CASSLAALGEQYF
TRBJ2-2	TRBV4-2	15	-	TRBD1	TGTGCCAGCAGCACCGGGACAGGGGAAGCCGGGGAGCTGTTTTTT	CASSTGTGEAGELFF
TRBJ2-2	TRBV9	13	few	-	TGTGCCAGCAGCGCCACAGGGTCCGGGGAGCTGTTTTTT	CASSATGSGELFF
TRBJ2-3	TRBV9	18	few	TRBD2	TGTGCCAGCAGCGAGTCCGGGACTAGGGCCTTCCCGCCAGATACGCAGTATTTT	CASSESGTRAFPPDTQYF
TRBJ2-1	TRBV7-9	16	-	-	TGTGCCAGCAGCTTACCTCTCGCGGGGGCAAACAATGAGCAGTTCTTC	CASSLPLAGANNEQFF
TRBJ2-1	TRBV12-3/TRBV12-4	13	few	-	TGTGCCAGCAGTTTCGGGGTCGCGAATGAGCAGTTCTTC	CASSFGVANEQFF
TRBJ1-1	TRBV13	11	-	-	TGTGCCAGTAGCTGGGCCGGTGAAGCTTTCTTT	CASSWAGEAFF
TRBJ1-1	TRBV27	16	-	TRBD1	TGTGCCAGCAGCCGACCCCGGACAGGGGGAAACACTGAAGCTTTCTTT	CASSRPRTGGNTEAFF
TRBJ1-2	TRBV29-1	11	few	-	TGCAGCGTTGTGCAGAACTATGGCTACACCTTC	CSVVQNYGYTF
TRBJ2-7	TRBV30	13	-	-	TGTGCCTGGACAGGGGGGGACTCCTACGAGCAGTACTTC	CAWTGGDSYEQYF
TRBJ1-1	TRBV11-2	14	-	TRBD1	TGTGCCAGCAGACCTACAGGGGAATACACTGAAGCTTTCTTT	CASRPTGEYTEAFF
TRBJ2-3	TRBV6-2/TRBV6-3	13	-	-	TGTGCCAGCAGTTACGAGACTAGTTGGGGGCAGTATTTT	CASSYETSWGQYF
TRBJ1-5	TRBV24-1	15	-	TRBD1	TGTGCCACCCCGGGCCTGACAGGGGTCAATCAGCCCCAGCATTTT	CATPGLTGVNQPQHF
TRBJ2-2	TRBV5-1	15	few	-	TGCGCCAGCAGCTTGGTCCCTAAGCCCACCGGGGAGCTGTTTTTT	CASSLVPKPTGELFF
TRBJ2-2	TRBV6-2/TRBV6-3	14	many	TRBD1	TGTGCCAGCAGTATTGGACAGGACACCGGGGAGCTGTTTTTT	CASSIGQDTGELFF
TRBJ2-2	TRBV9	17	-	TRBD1	TGTGCCAGCAGCGTAGCGCCAGGGGGCCGCCGGAACGGGGAGCTGTTTTTT	CASSVAPGGRRNGELFF
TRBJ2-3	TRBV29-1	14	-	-	TGCAGCGTTGGGGCAGGGACTAGCACAGATACGCAGTATTTT	CSVGAGTSTDTQYF
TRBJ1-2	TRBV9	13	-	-	TGTGCCAGCAGCGTAGTCCTCAACTATGGCTACACCTTC	CASSVVLNYGYTF
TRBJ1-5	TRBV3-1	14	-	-	TGTGCCAGCAGCCAAGAGGGGAATCGGGAGCCCCAGCATTTT	CASSQEGNREPQHF
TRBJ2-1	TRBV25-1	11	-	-	TGTGCCAGCAGTGCGCACAATGAGCAGTTCTTC	CASSAHNEQFF
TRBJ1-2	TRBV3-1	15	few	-	TGTGCCAGCAGCCCATTGTGGGAGCCTAACTATGGCTACACCTTC	CASSPLWEPNYGYTF
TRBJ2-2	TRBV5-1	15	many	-	TGCGCCAGCAGCCTTTACGGGGGATCGATCGGGGAGCTGTTTTTT	CASSLYGGSIGELFF
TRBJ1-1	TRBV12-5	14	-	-	TGTGCTAGTGGTTTGGTAAACATGAACACTGAAGCTTTCTTT	CASGLVNMNTEAFF
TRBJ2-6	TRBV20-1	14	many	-	TGCAGTGCTCCTACTAGGTCTGGGGCCAACGTCCTGACTTTC	CSAPTRSGANVLTF
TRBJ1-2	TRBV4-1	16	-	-	TGCGCCAGCAGCCAAGATATCTCGTTGAGGACAGATGGCTACACCTTC	CASSQDISLRTDGYTF
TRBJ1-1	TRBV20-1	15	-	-	TGCAGTGCTAGAGATCCGCAGGGTGGCGACACTGAAGCTTTCTTT	CSARDPQGGDTEAFF
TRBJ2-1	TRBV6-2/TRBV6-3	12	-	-	TGTGCCAGCAGTTCGGACATAAATGAGCAGTTCTTC	CASSSDINEQFF
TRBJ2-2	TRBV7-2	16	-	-	TGTGCCAGCTACAAAGGCGGGGCGGGGAACACCGGGGAGCTGTTTTTT	CASYKGGAGNTGELFF
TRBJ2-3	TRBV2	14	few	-	TGTGCCAGCAGTGAAGGACAGGCAACAGATACGCAGTATTTT	CASSEGQATDTQYF
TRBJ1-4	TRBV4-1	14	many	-	TGCGCCAGCAGCCCCCGTTGGGGGGGTGAAAAACTGTTTTTT	CASSPRWGGEKLFF